A single sample gave rise to the 6 T cell receptor beta chains below, sequenced in a study of blood T cells in healthy people across ages. Primers used in a second PCR of roughly 7 to 12 cycles were a sample-barcoded 5' primer and a J-beta primer mix. A single record per CDR3 protein comes from TCRdb applying MiXCR to the 5' RACE reads. The data show hundreds of thousands of distinct CDR3 sequences, around 52% seen once. Sequencing was performed on blood. The receptor source for this set is a woman over 75 in good health.

This clonotype was detected only a few times. A much more abundant neighbour one base away suggests this may be a read error. The V and J genes are TRBV5-1 and TRBJ2-5; D may be TRBD1 (6 bases). The length of the CDR3 is 12 residues. Germline V gives CDR1 SGHRS, CDR2 YFSETQ. With 0 bases removed from V and 10 bases from J, the gap between germline ends came to 10 bases. The chain's CDR3 is CASSLVAGDQYF. The CDR3 region has the DNA TGCGCCAGCAGCTTGGTTGCAGGGGACCAGTACTTC. Based on the CDR3 plus reference TRBV5-1 and TRBJ2-5, the full variable domain is KAGVTQTPRYLIKTRGQQVTLSCSPISGHRSVSWYQQTPGQGLQFLFEYFSETQRNKGNFPGRFSGRQFSNSRSEMNVSTLELGDSALYLCASSLVAGDQYFGPGTRLLVL.

This clonotype was observed a single time. CDR3 nucleotide sequence: TGTGCCAGCAGCTTAGACCCCGACAACAATGAGCAGTTCTTC. Translating gives CASSLDPDNNEQFF. V usage is TRBV5-6 and J usage is TRBJ2-1; D is unclear. V was shortened by 2 bases and J by 5 bases, with 11 bases between the two germline ends. This CDR3 has 14 residues. CDR1 and CDR2 from the germline V gene are SGHDT and YYEEEE.

The chain employs TRBV29-1 and TRBJ2-7, with TRBD1 as a possible D gene (5 bases). CDR1 is SQVTM and CDR2 is ANQGSEA in the germline V gene. Trimming took 4 bases from V and 0 from J, leaving 10 bases between them. The CDR3 totals 13 residues. For the CDR3, the DNA is TGCAGCGTTGGCAGGGAAAGCTCCTACGAGCAGTACTTC. This gives the protein CSVGRESSYEQYF.

The chain recombines TRBV4-2 with TRBJ2-5; TRBD1 or TRBD2 may be the D gene (5 bases each). TRBJ2-7 explains the end of the DNA better; the J call may be wrong. In germline, CDR1 is LGHNA, CDR2 YNFKEQ. The CDR3 is 15 amino acids. The CDR3 DNA is TGTGCCAGCAGCCAAGTTCCAGGGACCGATTGCGAGCAGTACTTC. Translated, it gives CASSQVPGTDCEQYF.

Ten or more counts support this clonotype. The chain carries TRBV20-1 and TRBJ2-1; 8 nucleotides match TRBD2. Trimming removed 6 bases from V and 0 bases from J; junction bases left unmatched: 7. This CDR3 is built from 15 residues. Germline CDR1 and CDR2: DFQATT and SNEGSKA (reference sequence). CDR3 protein: CSAEPGTSSYNEQFF. The CDR3 DNA is TGCAGTGCAGAGCCTGGGACTAGCTCCTACAATGAGCAGTTCTTC.

This clonotype was observed many times. The rearrangement uses TRBV28 and TRBJ2-7; TRBD2 agrees at 11 bases. With 8 bases clipped from V and 2 bases from J, the junction kept 5 bases outside the gene matches. The CDR3 has 14 residues. Germline V gene sequence: CDR1 MDHEN, CDR2 SYDVKM. CDR3 amino acids: CASGPSGRTYEQYF. CDR3 DNA sequence: TGTGCCAGCGGTCCTAGCGGGAGGACCTACGAGCAGTACTTC. The full variable domain, in which reference TRBV28 and TRBJ2-7 provide the parts outside the CDR3, is DVKVTQSSRYLVKRTGEKVFLECVQDMDHENMFWYRQDPGLGLRLIYFSYDVKMKEKGDIPEGYSVSREKKERFSLILESASTNQTSMYLCASGPSGRTYEQYFGPGTRLTVT.